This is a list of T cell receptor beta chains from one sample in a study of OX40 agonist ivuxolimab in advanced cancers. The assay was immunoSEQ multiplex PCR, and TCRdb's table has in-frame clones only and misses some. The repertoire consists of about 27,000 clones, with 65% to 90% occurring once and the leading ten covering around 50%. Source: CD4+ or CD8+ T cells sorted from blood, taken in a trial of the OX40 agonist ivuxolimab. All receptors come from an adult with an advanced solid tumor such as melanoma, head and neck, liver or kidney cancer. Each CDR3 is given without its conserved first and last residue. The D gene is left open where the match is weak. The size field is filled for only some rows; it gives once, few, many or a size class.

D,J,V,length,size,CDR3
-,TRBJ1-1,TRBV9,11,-,ASSVSGITEAF
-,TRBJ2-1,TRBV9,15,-,ASSLSGGTGSYNEQF
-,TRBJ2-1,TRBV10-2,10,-,ASRRDYNEQF
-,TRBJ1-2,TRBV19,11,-,ASSIGAQAGYT
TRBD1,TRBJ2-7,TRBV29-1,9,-,SAGDSYEQY
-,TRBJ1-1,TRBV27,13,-,ASKDEWRGGTEAF
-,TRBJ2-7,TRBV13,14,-,ASSSTVGALSYEQY
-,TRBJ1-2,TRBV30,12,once,AWSVGGGGTGYT
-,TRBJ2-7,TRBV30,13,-,AWSLGDSGSYEQY
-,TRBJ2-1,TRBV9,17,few,ASSVGGSGLPSSYNEQF
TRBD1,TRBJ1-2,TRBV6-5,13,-,ASSQTGGGGYGYT
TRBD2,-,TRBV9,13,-,ASSPWEGSSYEQY
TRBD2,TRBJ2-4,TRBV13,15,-,ASNRQAGGLAKNIQY
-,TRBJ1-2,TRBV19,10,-,ASSTQGYGYT
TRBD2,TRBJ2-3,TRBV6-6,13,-,ASSYLAGITDTQY